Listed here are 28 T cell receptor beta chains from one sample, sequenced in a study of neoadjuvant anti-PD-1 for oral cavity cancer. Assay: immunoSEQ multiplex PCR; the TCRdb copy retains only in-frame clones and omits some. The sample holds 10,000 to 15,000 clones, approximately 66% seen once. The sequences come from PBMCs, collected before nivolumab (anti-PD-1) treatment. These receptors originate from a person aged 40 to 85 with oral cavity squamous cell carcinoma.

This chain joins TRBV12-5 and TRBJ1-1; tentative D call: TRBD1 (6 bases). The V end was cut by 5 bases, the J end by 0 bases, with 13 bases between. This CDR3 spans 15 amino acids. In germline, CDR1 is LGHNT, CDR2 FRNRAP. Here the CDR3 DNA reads TGTGCTAGTGGTACAGGGATTTTTATGAACACTGAAGCTTTCTTT. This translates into CASGTGIFMNTEAFF.

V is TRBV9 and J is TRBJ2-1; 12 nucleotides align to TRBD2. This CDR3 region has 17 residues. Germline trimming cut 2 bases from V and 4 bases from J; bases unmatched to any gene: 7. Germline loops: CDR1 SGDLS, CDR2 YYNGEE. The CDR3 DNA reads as TGTGCCAGCAGCGTTCTAGCGGGGGGGCCTGAGTACAATGAGCAGTTCTTC. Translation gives CASSVLAGGPEYNEQFF.

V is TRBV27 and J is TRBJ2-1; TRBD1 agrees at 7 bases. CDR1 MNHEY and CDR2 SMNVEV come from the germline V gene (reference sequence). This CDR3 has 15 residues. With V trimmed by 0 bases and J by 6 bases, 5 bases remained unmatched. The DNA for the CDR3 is TGTGCCAGCAGTTTATCGATTGGACAGGTCAATGAGCAGTTCTTC. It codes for CASSLSIGQVNEQFF.

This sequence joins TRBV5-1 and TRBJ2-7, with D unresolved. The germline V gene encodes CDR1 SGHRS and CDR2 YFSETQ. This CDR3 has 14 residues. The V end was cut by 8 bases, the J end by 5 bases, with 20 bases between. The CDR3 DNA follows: TGCGCCAGTGCCCTTCGGGCAGTCGCCGACGAGCAGTACTTC. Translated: CASALRAVADEQYF.

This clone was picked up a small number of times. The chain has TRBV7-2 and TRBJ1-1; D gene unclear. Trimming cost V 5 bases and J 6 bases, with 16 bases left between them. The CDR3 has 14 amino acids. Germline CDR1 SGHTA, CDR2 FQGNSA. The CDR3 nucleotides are TGTGCCAGCAGCCCTGGGTGGGGAGGCGCTGAAGCTTTCTTT. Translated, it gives CASSPGWGGAEAFF.

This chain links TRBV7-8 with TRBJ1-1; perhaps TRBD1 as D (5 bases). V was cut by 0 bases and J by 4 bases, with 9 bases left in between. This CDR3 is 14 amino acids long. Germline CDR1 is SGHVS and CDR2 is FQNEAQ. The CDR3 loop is CASSLAGGGTEAFF. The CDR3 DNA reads TGTGCCAGCAGCTTAGCGGGGGGGGGCACTGAAGCTTTCTTT. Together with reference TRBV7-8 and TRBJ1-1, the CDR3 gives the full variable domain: GAGVSQSPRYKVAKRGQDVALRCDPISGHVSLFWYQQALGQGPEFLTYFQNEAQLDKSGLPSDRFFAERPEGSVSTLKIQRTQQEDSAVYLCASSLAGGGTEAFFGQGTRLTVV.

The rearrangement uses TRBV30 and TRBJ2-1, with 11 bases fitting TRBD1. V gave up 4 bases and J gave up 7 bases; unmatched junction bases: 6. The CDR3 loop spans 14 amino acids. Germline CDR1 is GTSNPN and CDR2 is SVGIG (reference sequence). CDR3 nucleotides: TGTGCCTGGAACCGGGACAGGGGGAAGAATGAGCAGTTCTTC. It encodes CAWNRDRGKNEQFF.

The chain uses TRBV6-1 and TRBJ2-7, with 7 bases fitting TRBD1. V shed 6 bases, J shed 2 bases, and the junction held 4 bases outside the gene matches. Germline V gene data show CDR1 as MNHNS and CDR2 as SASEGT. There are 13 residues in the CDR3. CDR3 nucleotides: TGTGCCAGCAGAGAGGGACAGCCCTACGAGCAGTACTTC. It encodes CASREGQPYEQYF.

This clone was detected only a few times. The CDR3 here is CASSLSAANIQYF. CDR3 nucleotide sequence: TGTGCCAGCAGTTTATCAGCGGCAAACATTCAGTACTTC. This chain joins TRBV28 and TRBJ2-4, with a weak D call TRBD2 (5 bases). Trimming removed 1 base at V and 6 bases at J, with 7 bases between. The CDR3 runs to 13 residues. Germline V gene sequence: CDR1 MDHEN, CDR2 SYDVKM.

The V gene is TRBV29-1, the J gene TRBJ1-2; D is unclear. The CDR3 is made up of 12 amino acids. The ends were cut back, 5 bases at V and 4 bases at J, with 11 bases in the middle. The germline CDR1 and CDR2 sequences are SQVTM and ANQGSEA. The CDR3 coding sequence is TGCAGCGTTTACTTAGTGGTCTATGGCTACACCTTC. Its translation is CSVYLVVYGYTF.

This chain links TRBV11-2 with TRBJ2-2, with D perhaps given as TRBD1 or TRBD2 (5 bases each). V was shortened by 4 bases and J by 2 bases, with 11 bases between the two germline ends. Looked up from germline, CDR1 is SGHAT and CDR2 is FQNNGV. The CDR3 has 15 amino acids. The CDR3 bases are TGTGCCAGCAGCTGGGGGACGGGAAACACCGGGGAGCTGTTTTTT. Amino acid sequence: CASSWGTGNTGELFF.

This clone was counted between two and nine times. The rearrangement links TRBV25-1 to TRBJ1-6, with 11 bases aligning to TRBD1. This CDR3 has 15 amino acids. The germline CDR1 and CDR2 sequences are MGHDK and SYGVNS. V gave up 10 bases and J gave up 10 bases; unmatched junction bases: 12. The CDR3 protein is CATSSQDRGRSPLHF. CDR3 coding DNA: TGTGCCACCTCATCCCAGGACAGGGGGCGATCACCCCTCCACTTT.

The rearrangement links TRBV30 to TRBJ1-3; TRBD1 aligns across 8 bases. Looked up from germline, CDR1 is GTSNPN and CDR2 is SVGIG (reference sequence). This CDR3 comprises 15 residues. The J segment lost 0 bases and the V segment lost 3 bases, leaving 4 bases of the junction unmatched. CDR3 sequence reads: CAWRRTGGSGNTIYF. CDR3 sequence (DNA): TGTGCCTGGAGGCGAACAGGGGGCTCTGGAAACACCATATATTTT.

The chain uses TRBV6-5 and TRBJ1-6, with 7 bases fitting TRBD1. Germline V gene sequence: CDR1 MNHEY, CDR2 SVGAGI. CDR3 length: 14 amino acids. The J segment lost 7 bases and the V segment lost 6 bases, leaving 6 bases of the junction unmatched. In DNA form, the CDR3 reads TGTGCCAGCAGAAATCCGGGACAGAATTCACCCCTCCACTTT. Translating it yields CASRNPGQNSPLHF.

CDR3 region: CASTFGTGPANTGELFF. CDR3 DNA sequence: TGTGCCAGTACCTTTGGGACAGGCCCAGCGAACACCGGGGAGCTGTTTTTT. This chain joins TRBV19 and TRBJ2-2; TRBD1 matches 8 bases. The V gene end was trimmed by 7 bases and the J gene end by 0 bases; junction bases not matched to a gene: 10. The CDR3 is 17 residues long. Germline assignment: CDR1 LNHDA and CDR2 SQIVND (reference sequence).

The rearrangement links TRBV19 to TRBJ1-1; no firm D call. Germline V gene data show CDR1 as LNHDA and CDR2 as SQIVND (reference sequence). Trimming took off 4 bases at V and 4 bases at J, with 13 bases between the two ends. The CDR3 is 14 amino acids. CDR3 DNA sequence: TGTGCCAGTAGTAAGGACGGACTAACCACTGAAGCTTTCTTT. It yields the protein CASSKDGLTTEAFF.

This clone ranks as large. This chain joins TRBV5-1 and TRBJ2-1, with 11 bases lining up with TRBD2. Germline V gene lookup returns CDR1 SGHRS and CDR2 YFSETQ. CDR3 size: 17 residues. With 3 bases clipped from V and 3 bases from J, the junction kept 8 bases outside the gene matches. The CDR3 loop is CASSSRPGLADYNEQFF. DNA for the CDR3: TGCGCCAGCAGCTCACGCCCGGGACTAGCGGACTACAATGAGCAGTTCTTC.

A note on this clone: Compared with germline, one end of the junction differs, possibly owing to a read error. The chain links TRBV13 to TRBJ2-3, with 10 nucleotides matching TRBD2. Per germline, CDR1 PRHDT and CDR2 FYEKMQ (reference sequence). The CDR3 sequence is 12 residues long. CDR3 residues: CASSPPLAGSNF. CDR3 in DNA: TGTGCCAGCAGCCCCCCACTAGCGGGGAGTAATTTT.

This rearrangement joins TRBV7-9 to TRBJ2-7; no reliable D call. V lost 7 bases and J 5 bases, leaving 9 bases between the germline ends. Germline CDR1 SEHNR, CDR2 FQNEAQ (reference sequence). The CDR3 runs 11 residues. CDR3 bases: TGTGCCAGCACCATGGATAACGAGCAGTACTTC. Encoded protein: CASTMDNEQYF. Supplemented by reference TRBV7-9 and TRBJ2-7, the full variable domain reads DTGVSQNPRHKITKRGQNVTFRCDPISEHNRLYWYRQTLGQGPEFLTYFQNEAQLEKSRLLSDRFSAERPKGSFSTLEIQRTEQGDSAMYLCASTMDNEQYFGPGTRLTVT.

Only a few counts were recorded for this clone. The CDR3 region has the DNA TGCGCCAGCAGCTTGGAAACTAAGGCAGATACGCAGTATTTT. This encodes CASSLETKADTQYF. The V gene is TRBV5-1, the J gene TRBJ2-3; the D is unclear. The CDR3 contains 14 residues. CDR1 is SGHRS, CDR2 YFSETQ, per germline. Trimming took off 0 bases at V and 4 bases at J, with 9 bases between the two ends.

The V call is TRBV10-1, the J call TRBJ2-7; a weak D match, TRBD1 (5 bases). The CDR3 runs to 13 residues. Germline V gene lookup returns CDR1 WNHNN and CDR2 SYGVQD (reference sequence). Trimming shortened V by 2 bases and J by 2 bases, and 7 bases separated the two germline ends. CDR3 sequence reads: CASSEGRAYEQYF. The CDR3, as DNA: TGCGCCAGCAGTGAGGGCAGGGCCTACGAGCAGTACTTC.

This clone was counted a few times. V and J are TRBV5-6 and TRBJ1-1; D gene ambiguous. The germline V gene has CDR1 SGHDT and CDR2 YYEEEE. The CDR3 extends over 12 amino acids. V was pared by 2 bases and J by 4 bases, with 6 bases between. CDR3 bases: TGTGCCAGCAGCTTACCGTCCACTGAAGCTTTCTTT. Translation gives CASSLPSTEAFF.

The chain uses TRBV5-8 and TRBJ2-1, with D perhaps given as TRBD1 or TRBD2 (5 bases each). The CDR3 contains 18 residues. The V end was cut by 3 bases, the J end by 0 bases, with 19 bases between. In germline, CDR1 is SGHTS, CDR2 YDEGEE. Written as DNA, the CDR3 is TGTGCCAGCAGCTCCTTTCAGGGTGGAGGAACCTCCTACAATGAGCAGTTCTTC. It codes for CASSSFQGGGTSYNEQFF.

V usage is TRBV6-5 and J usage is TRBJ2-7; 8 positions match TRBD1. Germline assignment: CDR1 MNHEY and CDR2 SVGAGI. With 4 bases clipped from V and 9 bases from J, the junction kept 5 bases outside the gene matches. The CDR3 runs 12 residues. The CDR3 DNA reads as TGTGCCAGCAGTTCAGGGGGCGCCTGGCAGTACTTC. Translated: CASSSGGAWQYF.

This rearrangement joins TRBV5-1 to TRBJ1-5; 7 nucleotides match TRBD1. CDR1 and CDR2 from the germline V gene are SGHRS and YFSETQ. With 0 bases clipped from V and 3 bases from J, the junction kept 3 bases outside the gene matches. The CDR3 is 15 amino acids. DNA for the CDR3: TGCGCCAGCAGCTTGGCGGGACAGCCCAATCAGCCCCAGCATTTT. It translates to CASSLAGQPNQPQHF.

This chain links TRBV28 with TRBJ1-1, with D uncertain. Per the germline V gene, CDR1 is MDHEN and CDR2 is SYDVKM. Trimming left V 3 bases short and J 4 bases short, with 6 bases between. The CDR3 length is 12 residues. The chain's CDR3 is CASSFAGTEAFF. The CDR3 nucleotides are TGTGCCAGCAGTTTCGCAGGCACTGAAGCTTTCTTT.

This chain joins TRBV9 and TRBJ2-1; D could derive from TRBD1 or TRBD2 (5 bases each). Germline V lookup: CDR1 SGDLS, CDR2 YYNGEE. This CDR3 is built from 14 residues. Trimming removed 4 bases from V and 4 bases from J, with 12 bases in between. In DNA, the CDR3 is TGTGCCAGCAGCTACGGGACGGATTACAATGAGCAGTTCTTC. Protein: CASSYGTDYNEQFF.

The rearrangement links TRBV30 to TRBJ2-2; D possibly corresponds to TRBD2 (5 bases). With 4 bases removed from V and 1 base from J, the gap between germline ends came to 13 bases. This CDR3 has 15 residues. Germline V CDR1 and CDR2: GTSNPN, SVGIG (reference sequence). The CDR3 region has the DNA TGTGCCTGGATAGTCGAAGGAGGGAACACCGGGGAGCTGTTTTTT. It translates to CAWIVEGGNTGELFF.